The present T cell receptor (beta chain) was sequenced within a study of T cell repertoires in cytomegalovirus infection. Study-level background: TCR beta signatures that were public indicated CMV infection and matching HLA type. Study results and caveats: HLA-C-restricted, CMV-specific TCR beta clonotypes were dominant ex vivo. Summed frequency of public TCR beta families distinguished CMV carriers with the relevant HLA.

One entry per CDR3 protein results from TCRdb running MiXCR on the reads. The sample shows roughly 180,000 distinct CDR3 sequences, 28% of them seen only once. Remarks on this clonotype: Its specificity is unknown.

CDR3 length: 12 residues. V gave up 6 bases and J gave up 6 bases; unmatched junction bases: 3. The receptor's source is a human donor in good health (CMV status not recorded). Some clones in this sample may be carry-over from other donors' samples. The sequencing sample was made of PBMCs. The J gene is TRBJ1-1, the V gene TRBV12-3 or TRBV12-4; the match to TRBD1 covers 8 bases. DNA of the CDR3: TGTGCCAGCAGGCGGACAGGGTCTGAAGCTTTCTTT. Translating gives CASRRTGSEAFF.